These T cell receptor beta chains were read from a single sample in a study of shared clonotypes between healthy human individuals. Assay used: immunoSEQ multiplex PCR; TCRdb lists only in-frame clones, some missing. The table has under 850,000 clones, 72% seen once; the top ten hold around 1.7%. Sequenced sample: memory CD4+ T cells sorted from blood. These receptors originate from a woman in her twenties or thirties in good health. The CDR3 runs from the conserved cysteine through the conserved F or W. D genes are given only for firm matches. Only part of the rows carry a size: once, few, many, or a class if the clone is expanded.

v_call	clone_size	d_call	j_call	cdr3_nt	cdr3_aa
TRBV19	NA	TRBD2	TRBJ2-1	TGTGCCAGTAGTATAGGCGGGAGCCCCTACAATGAGCAGTTCTTC	CASSIGGSPYNEQFF
TRBV6-6	NA	NA	TRBJ1-5	TGTGCCAGCAGCTACAGGACGGGCGGGAATCAGCCCCAGCATTTT	CASSYRTGGNQPQHF
TRBV28	NA	NA	TRBJ1-4	TGTGCCAGCAGACTTGCGGCGGGACAAGGAGAAAAACTGTTTTTT	CASRLAAGQGEKLFF
TRBV7-9	NA	NA	TRBJ2-2	TGTGCCAGCAGCTTCGTGGGAACCGGGGAGCTGTTTTTT	CASSFVGTGELFF
TRBV11-3	NA	NA	TRBJ2-1	TGTGCCAGCAGCCCCCCGGGGAGCGGTAATGAGCAGTTCTTC	CASSPPGSGNEQFF
TRBV27	NA	NA	TRBJ2-3	TGTGCCAGCAGTAGATCTGCGAATACGCAGTATTTT	CASSRSANTQYF
TRBV27	many	NA	TRBJ1-2	TGTGCCAGCAGTTTAACCAGCCAGACAGCTAACTATGGCTACACCTTC	CASSLTSQTANYGYTF
TRBV25-1	NA	NA	TRBJ2-7	TGTGCCAGCAGTGTACTTACTAGCCCGTACGCCTACGAGCAGTACTTC	CASSVLTSPYAYEQYF
TRBV5-4	NA	TRBD2	TRBJ2-1	TGTGCCAGCAGCAAACTAGCGGGAGGGTTATACAATGAGCAGTTCTTC	CASSKLAGGLYNEQFF
TRBV6-1	NA	NA	TRBJ2-1	TGTGCCAGCAGTGAACGGGCGGGATGGAGCTCCTACAATGAGCAGTTCTTC	CASSERAGWSSYNEQFF
TRBV27	NA	NA	TRBJ2-5	TGTGCCAGCAAAGGATACGAGACCCAGTACTTC	CASKGYETQYF
TRBV10-3	few	NA	TRBJ2-1	TGTGCCATCAGTGAAGCCAGGGGCCACGAGCAGTTCTTC	CAISEARGHEQFF
TRBV28	NA	NA	TRBJ2-7	TGTGCCAGCAAAGCTCTGGACGAGCAGTACTTC	CASKALDEQYF
TRBV25-1	NA	TRBD2	TRBJ2-1	TGTGCCAGCAGTGAATCAAGGACTAGCGGGAGCTCCTACAATGAGCAGTTCTTC	CASSESRTSGSSYNEQFF
TRBV7-2	NA	NA	TRBJ2-7	TGTGCCAGCAGCTTAGCGAGGGCAGGGCCTTACGAGCAGTACTTC	CASSLARAGPYEQYF
TRBV28	few	NA	TRBJ2-7	TGTGCCAGCAATGGGCCGATCCGGGGGCAGGGTGGGGTTTACGAGCAGTACTTC	CASNGPIRGQGGVYEQYF
TRBV28	NA	NA	TRBJ2-7	TGTGCCAGCAGTCCACCCGGGACTGGGGTCTACGAGCAGTACTTC	CASSPPGTGVYEQYF
TRBV15	NA	NA	TRBJ2-7	TGTGCCACCAGCAGTTCCTCGGGTAGGAGTTTTTACGAGCAGTACTTC	CATSSSSGRSFYEQYF
TRBV27	NA	NA	TRBJ1-6	TGTGCCAGCAGCCTACAGGGCCCTTATAATTCACCCCTCCACTTT	CASSLQGPYNSPLHF
TRBV7-9	NA	NA	TRBJ1-5	TGTGCCAGCAGCCCCCTGATGACGGGGCAGCCCCAGCATTTT	CASSPLMTGQPQHF
TRBV7-9	NA	NA	TRBJ2-7	TGTGCCAGCAGCTTACGTGGAAAAACCTACGAGCAGTACTTC	CASSLRGKTYEQYF
TRBV7-8	NA	TRBD2	TRBJ2-1	TGTGCCAGCAGCTTGGGACGGACTAGCCGGACCGTTGAGCAGTTCTTC	CASSLGRTSRTVEQFF
TRBV6-5	few	NA	TRBJ1-1	TGTGCCAGCAGTTACTCGCGGGCCTCGAACACTGAAGCTTTCTTT	CASSYSRASNTEAFF
TRBV7-2	NA	NA	TRBJ2-4	TGTGCCAGCAGCTCACCCCGCCCGTTTGCCAAAAACATTCAGTACTTC	CASSSPRPFAKNIQYF